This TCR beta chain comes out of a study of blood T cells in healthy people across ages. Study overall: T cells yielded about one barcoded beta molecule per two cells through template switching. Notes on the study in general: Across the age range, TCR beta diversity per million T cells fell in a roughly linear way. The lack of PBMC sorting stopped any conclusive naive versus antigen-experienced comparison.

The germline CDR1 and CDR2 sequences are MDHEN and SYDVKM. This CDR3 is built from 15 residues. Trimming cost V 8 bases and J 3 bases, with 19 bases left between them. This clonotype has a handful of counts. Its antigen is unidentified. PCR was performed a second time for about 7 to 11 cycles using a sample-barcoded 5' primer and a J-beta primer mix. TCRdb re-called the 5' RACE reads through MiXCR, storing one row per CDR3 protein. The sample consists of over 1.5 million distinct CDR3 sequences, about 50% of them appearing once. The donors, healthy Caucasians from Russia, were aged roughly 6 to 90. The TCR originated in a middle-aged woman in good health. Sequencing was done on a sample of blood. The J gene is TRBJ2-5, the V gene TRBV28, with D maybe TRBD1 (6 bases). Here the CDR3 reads CASLLQKNREETQYF. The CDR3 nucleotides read TGTGCCAGCCTTCTTCAAAAGAACAGGGAAGAGACCCAGTACTTC.